The T cell receptor (beta chain) under discussion was sequenced for a study of T-cell reconstitution after alpha-beta-depleted transplantation in children. This clonotype was found a few times. The target antigen is unknown. Sequence at one end of the junction differs from germline and may be a read error. General study findings and limits: A year post-transplant, T-cell counts and diversity derived mostly from newly produced T cells. The origin of alpha-beta T cells about two months after transplant was reportedly several hundred expanded graft clones. It was surviving recipient T cells and thymic progenitors that gave some patients high TCRbeta diversity at day 60.

TCRbeta library construction was performed incorporating unique molecular identifiers. TCRdb reprocessed the PCR reads via MiXCR and lists one record per CDR3 protein. This sample has a few hundred thousand distinct CDR3 sequences, with around 16% found just once. CDR3 size: 12 residues. V gene TRBV12-3 or TRBV12-4 combines with J gene TRBJ2-7; D is possibly TRBD1 (6 bases). This receptor was taken from a boy younger than two who had a stem cell transplant for Wiskott-Aldrich syndrome, so the T cells may come from the graft donor. Source: PBMCs, mostly from graft donor cells, taken 360 days after TCRalphabeta/CD19-depleted stem cell transplant. As DNA, the CDR3 is TGTGCCAGCAGTTTTTTCCGAAACGGGACAACTTTC. This translates into CASSFFRNGTTF.